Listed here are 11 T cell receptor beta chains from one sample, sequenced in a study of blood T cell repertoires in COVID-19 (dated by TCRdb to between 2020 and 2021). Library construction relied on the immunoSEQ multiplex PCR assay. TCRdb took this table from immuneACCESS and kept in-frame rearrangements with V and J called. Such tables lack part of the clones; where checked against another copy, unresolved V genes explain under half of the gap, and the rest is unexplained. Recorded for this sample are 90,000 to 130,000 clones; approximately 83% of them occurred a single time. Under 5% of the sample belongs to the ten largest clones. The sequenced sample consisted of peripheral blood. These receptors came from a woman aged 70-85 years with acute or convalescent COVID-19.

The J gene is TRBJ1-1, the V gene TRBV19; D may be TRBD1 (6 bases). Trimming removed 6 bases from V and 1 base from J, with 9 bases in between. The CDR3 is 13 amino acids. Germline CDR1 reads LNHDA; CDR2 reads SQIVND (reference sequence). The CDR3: CASRDRPNTEAFF. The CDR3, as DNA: TGTGCCAGTAGAGACAGGCCGAACACTGAAGCTTTCTTT.

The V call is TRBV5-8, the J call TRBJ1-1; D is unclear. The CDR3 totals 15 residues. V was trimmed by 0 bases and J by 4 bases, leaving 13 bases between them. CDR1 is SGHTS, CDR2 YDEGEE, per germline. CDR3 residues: CASSLAGVWGTEAFF. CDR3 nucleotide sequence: TGTGCCAGCAGCTTGGCCGGGGTATGGGGCACTGAAGCTTTCTTT. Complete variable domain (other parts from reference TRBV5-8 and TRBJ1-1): EAGVTQSPTHLIKTRGQQATLRCSPISGHTSVYWYQQALGLGLQFLLWYDEGEERNRGNFPPRFSGRQFPNYSSELNVNALELEDSALYLCASSLAGVWGTEAFFGQGTRLTVV.

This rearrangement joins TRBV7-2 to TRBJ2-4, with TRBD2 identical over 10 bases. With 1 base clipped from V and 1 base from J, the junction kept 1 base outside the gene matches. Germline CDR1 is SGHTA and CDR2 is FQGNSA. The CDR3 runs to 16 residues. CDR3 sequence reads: CASSLGSGRAKNIQYF. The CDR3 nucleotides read TGTGCCAGCAGCTTAGGTAGCGGGAGGGCCAAAAACATTCAGTACTTC.

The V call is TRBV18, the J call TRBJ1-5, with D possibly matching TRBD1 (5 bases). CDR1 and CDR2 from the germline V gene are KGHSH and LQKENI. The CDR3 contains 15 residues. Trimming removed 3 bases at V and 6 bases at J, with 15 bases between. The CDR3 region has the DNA TGTGCCAGCTCACCTCCCAGCGGGGCAGGTCAGCCCCAGCATTTT. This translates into CASSPPSGAGQPQHF. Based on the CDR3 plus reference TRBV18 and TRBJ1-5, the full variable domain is NAGVMQNPRHLVRRRGQEARLRCSPMKGHSHVYWYRQLPEEGLKFMVYLQKENIIDESGMPKERFSAEFPKEGPSILRIQQVVRGDSAAYFCASSPPSGAGQPQHFGDGTRLSIL.

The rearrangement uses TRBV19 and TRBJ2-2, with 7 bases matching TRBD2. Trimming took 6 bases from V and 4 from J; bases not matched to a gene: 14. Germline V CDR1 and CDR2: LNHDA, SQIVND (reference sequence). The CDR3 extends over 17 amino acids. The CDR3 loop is CASSGLAAEKATGELFF. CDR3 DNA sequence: TGTGCCAGTAGCGGCCTAGCGGCCGAAAAGGCCACCGGGGAGCTGTTTTTT.

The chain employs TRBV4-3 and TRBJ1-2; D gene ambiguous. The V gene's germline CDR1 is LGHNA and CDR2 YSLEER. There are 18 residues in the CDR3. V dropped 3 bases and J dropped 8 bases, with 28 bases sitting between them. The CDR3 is CASSQVINGGRSPRGYTF. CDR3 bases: TGCGCCAGCAGCCAGGTCATTAATGGAGGACGGTCCCCCAGGGGCTACACCTTC.

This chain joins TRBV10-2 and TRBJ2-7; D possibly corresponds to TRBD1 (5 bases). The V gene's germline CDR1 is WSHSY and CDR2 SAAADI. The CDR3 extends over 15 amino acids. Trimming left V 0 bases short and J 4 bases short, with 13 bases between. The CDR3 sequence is CASSESGQGRYEQYF. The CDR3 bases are TGCGCCAGCAGTGAGTCGGGCCAGGGCCGGTACGAGCAGTACTTC.

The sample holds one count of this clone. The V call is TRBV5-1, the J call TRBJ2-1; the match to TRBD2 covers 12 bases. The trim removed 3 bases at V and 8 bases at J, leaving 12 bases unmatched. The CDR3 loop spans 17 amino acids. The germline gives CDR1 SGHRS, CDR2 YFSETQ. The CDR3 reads CASSWASGGAEGHEQFF. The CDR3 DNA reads TGCGCCAGCAGCTGGGCTAGCGGGGGGGCCGAGGGACATGAGCAGTTCTTC.

Here the CDR3 reads CASSKLGGCSYEQYF. CDR3 DNA sequence: TGTGCCAGCAGCAAATTAGGCGGGTGCTCCTACGAGCAGTACTTC. The rearrangement uses TRBV21-1 and TRBJ2-7; whether TRBD2, the table's D call, matches the DNA was not checked. TRBV21-1 corresponds to a pseudogene. CDR3 length: 15 amino acids.

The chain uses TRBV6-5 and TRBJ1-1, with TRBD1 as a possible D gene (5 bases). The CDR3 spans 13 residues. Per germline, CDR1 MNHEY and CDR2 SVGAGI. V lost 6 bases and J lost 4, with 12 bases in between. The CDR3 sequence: CASSREGSTEAFF. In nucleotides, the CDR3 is TGTGCCAGCAGCAGGGAGGGGAGCACTGAAGCTTTCTTT.

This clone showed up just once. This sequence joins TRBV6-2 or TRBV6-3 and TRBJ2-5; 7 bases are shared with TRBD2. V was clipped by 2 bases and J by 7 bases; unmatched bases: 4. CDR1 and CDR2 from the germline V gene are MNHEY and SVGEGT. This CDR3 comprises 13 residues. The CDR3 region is CASSYKRGGTQYF. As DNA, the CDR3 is TGTGCCAGCAGTTACAAGCGGGGAGGGACCCAGTACTTC.